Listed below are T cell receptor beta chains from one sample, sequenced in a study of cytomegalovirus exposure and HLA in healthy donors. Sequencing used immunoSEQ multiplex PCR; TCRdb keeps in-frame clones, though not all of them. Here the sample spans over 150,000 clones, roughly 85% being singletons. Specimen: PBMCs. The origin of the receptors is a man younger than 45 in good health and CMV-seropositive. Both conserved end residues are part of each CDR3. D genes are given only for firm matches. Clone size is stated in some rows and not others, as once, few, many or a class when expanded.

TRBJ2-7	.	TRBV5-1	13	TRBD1	TGCGCCAGCAGCTACTGGGACAGCTACGAGCAGTACTTC	CASSYWDSYEQYF
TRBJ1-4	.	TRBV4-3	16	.	TGCGCCAGCAGCCCGGGACTGACTACAACTAATGAAAAACTGTTTTTT	CASSPGLTTTNEKLFF
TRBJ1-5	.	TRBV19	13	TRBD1	TGTGCCAGTAGTGTAGGGGGCGTGCAGCCCCAGCATTTT	CASSVGGVQPQHF
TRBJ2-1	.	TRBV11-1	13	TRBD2	TGTGCTAGTGCTAGCGGGACCTACAATGAGCAGTTCTTC	CASASGTYNEQFF
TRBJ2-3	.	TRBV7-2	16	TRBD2	TGTGCCAGCAGCTTATTGAGAGTAGCTAGCGGGAGGACGCAGTATTTT	CASSLLRVASGRTQYF
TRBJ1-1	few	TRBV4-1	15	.	TGCGCCAGCAGCCAATTGATACAGGTGGACACTGAAGCTTTCTTT	CASSQLIQVDTEAFF
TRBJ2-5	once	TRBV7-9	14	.	TGTGCCAGCAGCCCATTACTTAGCTTAGAGACCCAGTACTTC	CASSPLLSLETQYF
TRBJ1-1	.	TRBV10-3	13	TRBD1	TGTGCCATCAGCCTCAGGGGGGACACTGAAGCTTTCTTT	CAISLRGDTEAFF
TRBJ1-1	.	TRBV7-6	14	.	TGTGCCAGCAGCTGGCGGCTCGACAGCACTGAAGCTTTCTTT	CASSWRLDSTEAFF
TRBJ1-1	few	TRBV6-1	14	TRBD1	TGTGCCAGCAGTGAGGCACAGGGGAGCACTGAAGCTTTCTTT	CASSEAQGSTEAFF
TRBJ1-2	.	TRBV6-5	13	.	TGTGCCAGCAGTGATATGAGGGTTTATGGCTACACCTTC	CASSDMRVYGYTF
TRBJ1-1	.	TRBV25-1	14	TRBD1	TGTGCCAGCAGTGAATACCCGGACAGGACCGGAGCTTTCTTT	CASSEYPDRTGAFF
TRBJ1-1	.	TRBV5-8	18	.	TGTGCCAGCAGCTTGGAGGAGGGTTTTTCCGCCGGGAACACTGAAGCTTTCTTT	CASSLEEGFSAGNTEAFF
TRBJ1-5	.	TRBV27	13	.	TGTGCCAGCAGAAGGGACTTAAATCAGCCCCAGCATTTT	CASRRDLNQPQHF
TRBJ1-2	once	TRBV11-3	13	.	TGTGCCAGCAGCACCCCAGAAAGCTATGGCTACACCTTC	CASSTPESYGYTF
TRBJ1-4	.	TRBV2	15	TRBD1	TGTGCCAGCAGTGAAGCGGGACAGCCTAATGAAAAACTGTTTTTT	CASSEAGQPNEKLFF
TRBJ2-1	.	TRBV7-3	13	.	TGTGCCAGCAGCTTGGGACTGAACAATGAGCAGTTCTTC	CASSLGLNNEQFF
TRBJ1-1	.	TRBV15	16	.	TGTGCCACCAGCAGAGGTTGGACTGCCATGAACACTGAAGCTTTCTTT	CATSRGWTAMNTEAFF
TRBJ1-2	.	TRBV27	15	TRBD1	TGTGCCAGCAGTCCACGGACAGGGCTCCCATATGGCTACACCTTC	CASSPRTGLPYGYTF
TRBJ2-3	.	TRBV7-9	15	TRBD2	TGTGCCAGCAGCTTTAGCGGGGCTAGCACAGATACGCAGTATTTT	CASSFSGASTDTQYF
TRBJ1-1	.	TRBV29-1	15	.	TGCAGCGTTGAAGTAACGGGTTTTGGGAACACTGAAGCTTTCTTT	CSVEVTGFGNTEAFF
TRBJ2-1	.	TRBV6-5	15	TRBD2	TGTGCCAGCAAGCGAGCGGGAGCGTCCTACAATGAGCAGTTCTTC	CASKRAGASYNEQFF
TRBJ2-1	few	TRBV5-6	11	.	TGTGCCAGCAGCCTTGCAGGGGAGCAGTTCTTC	CASSLAGEQFF
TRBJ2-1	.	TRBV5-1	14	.	TGCGCCAGCAGCTCCCTTGAGGGGGACAATGAGCAGTTCTTC	CASSSLEGDNEQFF
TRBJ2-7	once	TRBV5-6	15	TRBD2	TGTGCCAGCAGCCAAAGCGGGGCAACCTCCTACGAGCAGTACTTC	CASSQSGATSYEQYF
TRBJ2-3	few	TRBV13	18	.	TGTGCCAGCAGCTTTAATCCGGGGGGCCGTTCTAGCACAGATACGCAGTATTTT	CASSFNPGGRSSTDTQYF
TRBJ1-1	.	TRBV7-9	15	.	TGTGCCAGCAGCTTAAACGTCGGGGTCCCCACTGAAGCTTTCTTT	CASSLNVGVPTEAFF
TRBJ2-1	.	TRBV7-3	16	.	TGTGCCAGCAGCTTAGTGGCAGGGGTCTCCTACAATGAGCAGTTCTTC	CASSLVAGVSYNEQFF
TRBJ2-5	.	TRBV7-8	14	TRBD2	TGTGCCAGCAGCTTGTTAGCGGGAGCGGAGACCCAGTACTTC	CASSLLAGAETQYF
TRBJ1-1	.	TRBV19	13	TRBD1	TGTGCCAGTAGTAGGGACAGGGGGCGCGAGTTTTTCTTT	CASSRDRGREFFF
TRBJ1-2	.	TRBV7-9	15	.	TGTGCCAGCAGCCCCGCGGGGCAGGTCTTATTGGGCTACACCTTC	CASSPAGQVLLGYTF
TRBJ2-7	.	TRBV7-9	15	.	TGTGCCAGCAGTCTTTCGGACCCCTACACGGGAGAGCAGTACTTC	CASSLSDPYTGEQYF
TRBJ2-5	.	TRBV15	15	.	TGTGCCACCAGCAGAGATCAGGGGACGCGAGAGACCCAGTACTTC	CATSRDQGTRETQYF
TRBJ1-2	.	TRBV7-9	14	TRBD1	TGTGCCAGCAGCTTCTCGACAGGGGACTATGGCTACACCTTC	CASSFSTGDYGYTF
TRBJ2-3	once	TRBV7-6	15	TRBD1	TGTGCCAGCAGCTTTATGGGACAGGACACAGATACGCAGTATTTT	CASSFMGQDTDTQYF
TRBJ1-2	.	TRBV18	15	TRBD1	TGTGCCAGCTCACCACAGGGGGCGCTGACCTATGGCTACACCTTC	CASSPQGALTYGYTF
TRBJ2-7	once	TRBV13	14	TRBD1	TGTGCCAGCAGCCAGGGACAGCTAGCCTACGAGCAGTACTTC	CASSQGQLAYEQYF
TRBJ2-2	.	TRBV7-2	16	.	TGTGCCAGCAGCCCCCTCGGGGGTCCGAACACCGGGGAGCTGTTTTTT	CASSPLGGPNTGELFF
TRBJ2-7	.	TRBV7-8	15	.	TGTGCCAGCAGCTCGAGCGGGTCCCACTCCTACGAGCAGTACTTC	CASSSSGSHSYEQYF
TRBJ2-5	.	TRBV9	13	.	TGTGCCAGCAGCGTAAGCCTCTTCGAGACCCAGTACTTC	CASSVSLFETQYF
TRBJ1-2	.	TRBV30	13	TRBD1	TGTGCCTGGATACAGGGGAGTCTCTATGGCTACACCTTC	CAWIQGSLYGYTF
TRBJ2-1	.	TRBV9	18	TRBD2	TGTGCCAGCAGCGTAGGACCCTCCGCTAGCGGGGCTTACAATGAGCAGTTCTTC	CASSVGPSASGAYNEQFF
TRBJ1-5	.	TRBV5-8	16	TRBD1	TGTGCCAGCAGCCACGGACAGGTCGTTCGCAATCAGCCCCAGCATTTT	CASSHGQVVRNQPQHF